This T cell receptor (beta chain) emerged from a study of cytomegalovirus exposure and HLA in healthy donors. Comment on this clone: Its antigen is not identified.

The trim removed 1 base at V and 7 bases at J, leaving 4 bases unmatched. This CDR3 comprises 15 residues. The V gene's germline CDR1 is SGHAT and CDR2 FQNNGV. General study results and limits: Apart from CMV serostatus, no immune exposure information was available. Reports indicate that TCR beta sequences accurately predicted the HLA-A and HLA-B alleles of most subjects. Relative to equally common others, HLA-associated TCR beta chains showed greater clonal expansion in a later analysis.

The PCR used 60 Vbeta and 13 Jbeta primers. Repertoires were generated with immunoSEQ multiplex PCR, while TCRdb's copy carries only in-frame clones and drops some. This repertoire includes about 99,000 clones. The V call is TRBV11-2, the J call TRBJ2-1, with 10 bases fitting TRBD1. The sequence was collected from a man aged 35-49 years in good health and CMV-seronegative. The sequencing sample was made of PBMCs. CDR3: CASSLGQGAGNEQFF. In nucleotides, the CDR3 is TGTGCCAGCAGCTTAGGACAGGGGGCAGGGAATGAGCAGTTCTTC. Supplemented by reference TRBV11-2 and TRBJ2-1, the full variable domain reads EAGVAQSPRYKIIEKRQSVAFWCNPISGHATLYWYQQILGQGPKLLIQFQNNGVVDDSQLPKDRFSAERLKGVDSTLKIQPAKLEDSAVYLCASSLGQGAGNEQFFGPGTRLTVL.